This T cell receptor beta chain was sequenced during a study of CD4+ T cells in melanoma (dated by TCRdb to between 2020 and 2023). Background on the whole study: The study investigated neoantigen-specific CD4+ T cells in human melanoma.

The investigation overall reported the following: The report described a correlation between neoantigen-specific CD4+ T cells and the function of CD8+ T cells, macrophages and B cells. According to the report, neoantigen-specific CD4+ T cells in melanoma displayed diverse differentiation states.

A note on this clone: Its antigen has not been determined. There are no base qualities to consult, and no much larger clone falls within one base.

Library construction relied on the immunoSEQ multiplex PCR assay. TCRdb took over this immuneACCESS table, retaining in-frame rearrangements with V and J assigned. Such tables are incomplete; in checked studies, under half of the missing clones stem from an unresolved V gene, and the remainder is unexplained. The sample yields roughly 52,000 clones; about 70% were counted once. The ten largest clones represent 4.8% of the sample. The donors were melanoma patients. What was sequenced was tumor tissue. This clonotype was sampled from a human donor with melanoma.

Read as DNA, the sequence is TGTGCCAGCAGCTTAGACGGACAGGTTGACTATGGCTACACCTTC. Its translation reads: CASSLDGQVDYGYTF. This chain is built from TRBV7-2 and TRBJ1-2; a stretch of 7 junction bases matches TRBD1. The CDR3 contains 15 residues, cysteine and phenylalanine counted. Here the CDR3 DNA is all that survives: 45 bases in frame from base 1. CDR1 SGHTA and CDR2 FQGNSA are derived from the germline V gene. Here V drops 1 base and J drops 3 bases, and the junction holds 5 bases not matched to any gene.